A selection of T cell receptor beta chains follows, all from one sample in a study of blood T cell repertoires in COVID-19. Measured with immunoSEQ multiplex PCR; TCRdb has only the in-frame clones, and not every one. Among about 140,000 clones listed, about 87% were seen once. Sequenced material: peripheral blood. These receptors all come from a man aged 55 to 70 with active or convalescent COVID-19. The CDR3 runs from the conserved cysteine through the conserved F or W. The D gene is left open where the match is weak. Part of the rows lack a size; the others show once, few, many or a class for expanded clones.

TGTGCCAGCAGTGAGCGAGCGGGGGCTTTTGGGGAGCAGTTCTTC CASSERAGAFGEQFF TRBV25-1 TRBD2 TRBJ2-1 .
TGTGCCAGCAGTTCACAGGGGGAGACCCAGTACTTC CASSSQGETQYF TRBV28 TRBD1 TRBJ2-5 few
TGTGCCAGCTCACCTGACAGCCTCTATGGCTACACCTTC CASSPDSLYGYTF TRBV18 . TRBJ1-2 .
TGTGCCAGCAGCAAAACAGACGAGCAGTACTTC CASSKTDEQYF TRBV5-4 . TRBJ2-7 .
TGTGCCAGCAGTGAATCGGCAGGCCCCAACACTGAAGCTTTCTTT CASSESAGPNTEAFF TRBV25-1 . TRBJ1-1 .
TGTGCCAGCAGAGCTAGCGGAACCTACGAGCAGTACTTC CASRASGTYEQYF TRBV28 TRBD2 TRBJ2-7 .
TGTGCCAGCAGTTACTCGGGCGCTCAGCCCCAGCATTTT CASSYSGAQPQHF TRBV6-5 . TRBJ1-5 .
TGTGCCAGCAGTTTAAGCGGGAGTCTCGGGAACATTCAGTACTTC CASSLSGSLGNIQYF TRBV28 TRBD2 TRBJ2-4 .
TGTGCCAGCAGACGACAGGGACTCAGCACAGATACGCAGTATTTT CASRRQGLSTDTQYF TRBV27 . TRBJ2-3 .
TGTGCCAGCAGCCCAACCGGCAGGGAAGGGCAGCCCCAGCATTTT CASSPTGREGQPQHF TRBV7-9 . TRBJ1-5 .
TGCAGCGTTGGGGACAGGGTTATTGAGCAGTTCTTC CSVGDRVIEQFF TRBV29-1 TRBD1 TRBJ2-1 .
TGTGCCACCAGACCTGTGGACAGGGCGTTTCAAGATACGCAGTATTTT CATRPVDRAFQDTQYF TRBV15 TRBD1 TRBJ2-3 .
TGCGCCAGCAGCATTAGCGGGAACCCCTACGAGCAGTACTTC CASSISGNPYEQYF TRBV5-1 TRBD2 TRBJ2-7 .
TGTGCCAGCTCCTTCGGACAGGGACTCTATGGCTACACCTTC CASSFGQGLYGYTF TRBV7-2 TRBD1 TRBJ1-2 .
TGCGCCAGCAGCTACACTAGCGGGAGGGCCCAAGAGCAGTTCTTC CASSYTSGRAQEQFF TRBV5-1 TRBD2 TRBJ2-1 .
TGTGCCAGCAGCCACAGAGGGAGAGGCGAAGCTTTCTTT CASSHRGRGEAFF TRBV6-2/TRBV6-3 . TRBJ1-1 once
TGCAGCGTTGCCGTGGGGAGTAGCGGTAACACCGGGGAGCTGTTTTTT CSVAVGSSGNTGELFF TRBV29-1 . TRBJ2-2 .
TGTGCCAGCAGTATTAGCGGGAGATCAGCCGACGAGCAGTACTTC CASSISGRSADEQYF TRBV6-6 TRBD2 TRBJ2-7 .
TGTGCCAGCAGTAACCTCGGACAGGGGGGGGCCTACAATGAGCAGTTCTTC CASSNLGQGGAYNEQFF TRBV27 TRBD1 TRBJ2-1 .
TGTGCCAGCAGCGGACAGGGTAGGGGTAATCAGCCCCAGCATTTT CASSGQGRGNQPQHF TRBV6-5 TRBD1 TRBJ1-5 .
TGTGCCAGCAGCCGGGAGATGGGCTACGAGCAGTACTTC CASSREMGYEQYF TRBV4-2 . TRBJ2-7 .
TGTGCCAGCAGTCCACAGGGGGCTGGCAATCAGCCCCAGCATTTT CASSPQGAGNQPQHF TRBV6-5 TRBD1 TRBJ1-5 .
TGTGCCAGCAGGGCAAACGGCCAGGGGGAGACCCAGTACTTC CASRANGQGETQYF TRBV6-6 . TRBJ2-5 .
TGTGCCAGCTCAGGGGAGCTAAACACTGAAGCTTTCTTT CASSGELNTEAFF TRBV18 . TRBJ1-1 .
TGTGCCAGCAGCCGGGACAGGGTTGATACGCAGTATTTT CASSRDRVDTQYF TRBV6-5 TRBD1 TRBJ2-3 .
TGTGCCACCAGCAGATATCCAGGGTCGAAGACCGGGGAGCTGTTTTTT CATSRYPGSKTGELFF TRBV15 . TRBJ2-2 .
TGTGCCAGCAGCGGGACTAGCGGGAGGGCCTCTGGAGATACGCAGTATTTT CASSGTSGRASGDTQYF TRBV28 TRBD2 TRBJ2-3 .
TGTGCCAGCAGCTCGGATACGGGGGTCTCCTACAATGAGCAGTTCTTC CASSSDTGVSYNEQFF TRBV5-5 . TRBJ2-1 .
TGTGCCAGCAGCGGCGGCGGAGCTTCTCACGAGCAGTACTTC CASSGGGASHEQYF TRBV6-2/TRBV6-3 . TRBJ2-7 .
TGCGCCAGCAGCTTGGCCGGGGACAGGGGCCACGAGCAGTACTTC CASSLAGDRGHEQYF TRBV5-1 TRBD1 TRBJ2-7 .
TGTGCCAGCAGCTTAGTGAATGGGGACAGGAGGAACACTGAAGCTTTCTTT CASSLVNGDRRNTEAFF TRBV11-2 TRBD1 TRBJ1-1 .
TGTGCCAGCCTGCTACAGGACATAGCCTACGAGCAGTACTTC CASLLQDIAYEQYF TRBV6-5 . TRBJ2-7 .
TGTGCCAGCAGCTTAGCTACGGGAACGCAGTTCTTC CASSLATGTQFF TRBV7-2 . TRBJ2-1 .
TGTGCCAGCAGCCCGGGACTAGCGGGCACAGATACGCAGTATTTT CASSPGLAGTDTQYF TRBV9 TRBD2 TRBJ2-3 many
TGTGCCAGTAGTATTGGTCGGGGTGGGCAGCAGTATTTT CASSIGRGGQQYF TRBV19 . TRBJ2-3 .
TGTGCCAGCAGCGTAGCGGGAGAGTGGAATGAGCAGTTCTTC CASSVAGEWNEQFF TRBV9 . TRBJ2-1 .
TGCGCCAGCAGCCAAAGACAGATTAGCACAGATACGCAGTATTTT CASSQRQISTDTQYF TRBV4-3 . TRBJ2-3 .
TGTGCCAGCAGGAACAGCTACACAGATACGCAGTATTTT CASRNSYTDTQYF TRBV11-2 . TRBJ2-3 once
TGCAGCGTTCTGACAGGGAACACTGAAGCTTTCTTT CSVLTGNTEAFF TRBV29-1 . TRBJ1-1 .
TGTGCCAGCAGACCAGGGGGTTCGAACACCGGGGAGCTGTTTTTT CASRPGGSNTGELFF TRBV6-5 TRBD1 TRBJ2-2 .
TGCGCCAGCAGCTTGACGAGCTCCTACGAGCAGTACTTC CASSLTSSYEQYF TRBV5-1 . TRBJ2-7 .
TGTGCCACCAGCCCGGGACAGGGGAACACAGATACGCAGTATTTT CATSPGQGNTDTQYF TRBV24-1 TRBD1 TRBJ2-3 .
TGTGCCAGCAGCGAAAGGGGTAACTATGGCTACACCTTC CASSERGNYGYTF TRBV2 . TRBJ1-2 .
TGTGCCAGCAGCTTCAGGGACAGGGAGGACAATGAGCAGTTCTTC CASSFRDREDNEQFF TRBV7-3 TRBD1 TRBJ2-1 .
TGTGCCAGCAGCCAAGAGTACATCTATGGCTACACCTTC CASSQEYIYGYTF TRBV4-2 . TRBJ1-2 .
TGTGCCAGCAGCCCCCGGGTGGGTATTCAGCCCCAGCATTTT CASSPRVGIQPQHF TRBV27 . TRBJ1-5 .